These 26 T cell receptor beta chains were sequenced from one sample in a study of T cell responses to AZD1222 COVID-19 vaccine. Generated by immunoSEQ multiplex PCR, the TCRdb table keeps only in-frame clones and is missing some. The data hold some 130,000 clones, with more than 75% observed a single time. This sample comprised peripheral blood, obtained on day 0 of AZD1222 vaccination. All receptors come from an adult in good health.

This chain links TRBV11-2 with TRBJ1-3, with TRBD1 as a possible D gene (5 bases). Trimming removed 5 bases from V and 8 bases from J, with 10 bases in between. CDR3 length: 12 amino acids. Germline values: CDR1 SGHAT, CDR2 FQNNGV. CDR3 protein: CASSPQGHTIYF. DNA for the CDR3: TGTGCCAGCAGCCCCCAGGGCCACACCATATATTTT.

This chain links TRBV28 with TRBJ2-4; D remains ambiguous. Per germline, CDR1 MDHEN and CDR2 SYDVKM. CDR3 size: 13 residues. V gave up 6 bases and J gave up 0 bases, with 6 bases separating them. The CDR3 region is CASRWSAKNIQYF. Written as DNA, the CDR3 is TGTGCCAGCAGGTGGTCAGCCAAAAACATTCAGTACTTC.

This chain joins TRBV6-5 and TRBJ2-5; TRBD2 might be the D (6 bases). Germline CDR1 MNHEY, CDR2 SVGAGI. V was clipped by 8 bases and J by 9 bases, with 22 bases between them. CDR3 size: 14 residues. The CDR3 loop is CASPLGQSCGAQYF. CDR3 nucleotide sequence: TGTGCCAGCCCTTTAGGGCAGAGTTGCGGGGCCCAGTACTTC.

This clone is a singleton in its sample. CDR3 protein: CASSQEGGRMNSPLHF. Written as DNA, the CDR3 is TGCGCCAGCAGCCAAGAAGGCGGCAGAATGAATTCACCCCTCCACTTT. The chain couples TRBV4-1 to TRBJ1-6; no firm D call. The CDR3 totals 16 residues. V was clipped by 0 bases and J by 7 bases, with 13 bases between them. Looked up from germline, CDR1 is MGHRA and CDR2 is YSYEKL.

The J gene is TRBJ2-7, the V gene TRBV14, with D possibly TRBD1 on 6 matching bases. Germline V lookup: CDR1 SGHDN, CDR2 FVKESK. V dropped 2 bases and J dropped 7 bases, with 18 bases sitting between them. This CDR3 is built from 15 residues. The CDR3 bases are TGTGCCAGCAGCCAAACCGGGACACCTGCCTTGGAGCAGTACTTC. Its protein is CASSQTGTPALEQYF.

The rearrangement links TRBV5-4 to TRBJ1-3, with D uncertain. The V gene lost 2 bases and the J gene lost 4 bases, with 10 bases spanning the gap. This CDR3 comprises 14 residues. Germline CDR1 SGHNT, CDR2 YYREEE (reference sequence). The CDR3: CASSLGRGGNTIYF. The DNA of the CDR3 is TGTGCCAGCAGCTTAGGTAGAGGAGGAAACACCATATATTTT.

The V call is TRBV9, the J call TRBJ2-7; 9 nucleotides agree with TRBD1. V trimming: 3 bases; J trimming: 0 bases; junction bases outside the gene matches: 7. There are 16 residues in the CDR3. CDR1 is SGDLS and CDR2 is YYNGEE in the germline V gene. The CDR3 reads CASSAQAGQGSYEQYF. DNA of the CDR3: TGTGCCAGCAGCGCTCAAGCGGGACAGGGCTCCTACGAGCAGTACTTC.

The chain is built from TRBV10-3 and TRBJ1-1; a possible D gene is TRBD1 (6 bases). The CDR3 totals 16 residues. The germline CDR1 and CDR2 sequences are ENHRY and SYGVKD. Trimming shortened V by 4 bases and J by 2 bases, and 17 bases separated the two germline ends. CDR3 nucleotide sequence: TGTGCCATCAGTGCGGGTGGGGACACAGCCAACACTGAAGCTTTCTTT. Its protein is CAISAGGDTANTEAFF.

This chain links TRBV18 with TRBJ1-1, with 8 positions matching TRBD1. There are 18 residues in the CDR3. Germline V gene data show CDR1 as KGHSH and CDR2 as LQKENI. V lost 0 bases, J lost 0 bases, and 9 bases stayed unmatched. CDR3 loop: CASSPPRGKGQVNTEAFF. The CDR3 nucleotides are TGTGCCAGCTCACCACCCCGGGGCAAGGGACAGGTGAACACTGAAGCTTTCTTT.

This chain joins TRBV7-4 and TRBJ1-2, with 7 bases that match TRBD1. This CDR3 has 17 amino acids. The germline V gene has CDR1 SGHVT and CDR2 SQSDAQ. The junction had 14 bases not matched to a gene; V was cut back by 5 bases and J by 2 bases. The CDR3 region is CASSNRDSPIRNYGYTF. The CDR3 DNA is TGTGCCAGCAGCAACCGGGACAGCCCTATTAGAAACTATGGCTACACCTTC.

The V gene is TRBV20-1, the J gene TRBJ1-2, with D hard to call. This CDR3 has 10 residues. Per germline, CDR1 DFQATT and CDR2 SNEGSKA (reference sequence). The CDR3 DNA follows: TGCGGACTATGGGGTGATGGCTACACCTTC. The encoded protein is CGLWGDGYTF.

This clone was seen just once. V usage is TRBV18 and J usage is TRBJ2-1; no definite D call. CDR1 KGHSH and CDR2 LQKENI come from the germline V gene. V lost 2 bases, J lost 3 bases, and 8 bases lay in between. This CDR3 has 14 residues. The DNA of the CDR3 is TGTGCCAGCTCACCATGGAAGAACTACAATGAGCAGTTCTTC. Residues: CASSPWKNYNEQFF.

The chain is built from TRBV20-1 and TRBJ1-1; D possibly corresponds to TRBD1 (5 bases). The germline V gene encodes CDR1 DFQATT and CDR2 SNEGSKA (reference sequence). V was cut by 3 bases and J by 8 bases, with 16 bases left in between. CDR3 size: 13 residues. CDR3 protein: CSASKQATREAFF. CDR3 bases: TGCAGTGCTAGTAAACAGGCTACGAGGGAAGCTTTCTTT.

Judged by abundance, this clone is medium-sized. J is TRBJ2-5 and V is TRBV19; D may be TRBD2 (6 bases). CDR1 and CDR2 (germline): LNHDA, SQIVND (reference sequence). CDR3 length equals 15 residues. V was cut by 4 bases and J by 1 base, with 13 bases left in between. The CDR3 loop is CASSRGLSSQETQYF. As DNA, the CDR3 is TGTGCCAGTAGTAGGGGACTTTCCAGCCAAGAGACCCAGTACTTC.

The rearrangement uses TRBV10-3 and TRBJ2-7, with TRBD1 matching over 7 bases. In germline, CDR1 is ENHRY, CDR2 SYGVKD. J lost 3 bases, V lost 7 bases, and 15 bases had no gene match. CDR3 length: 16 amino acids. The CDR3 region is CAIIRTGLPSYYEQYF. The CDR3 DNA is TGTGCCATCATCAGGACAGGCCTCCCCTCCTACTACGAGCAGTACTTC.

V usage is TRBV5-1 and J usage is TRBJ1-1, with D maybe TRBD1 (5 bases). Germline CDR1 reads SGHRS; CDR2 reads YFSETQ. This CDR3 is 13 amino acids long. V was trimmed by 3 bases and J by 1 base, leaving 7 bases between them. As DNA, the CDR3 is TGCGCCAGCAGCTCCAGGGCGAACACTGAAGCTTTCTTT. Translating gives CASSSRANTEAFF.

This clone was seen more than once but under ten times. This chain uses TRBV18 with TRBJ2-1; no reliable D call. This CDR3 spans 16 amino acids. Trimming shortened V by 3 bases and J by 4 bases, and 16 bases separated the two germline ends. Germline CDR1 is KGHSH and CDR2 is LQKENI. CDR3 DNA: TGTGCCAGCTCACCCCTCCTACCCCCCTTATACAATGAGCAGTTCTTC. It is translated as CASSPLLPPLYNEQFF.

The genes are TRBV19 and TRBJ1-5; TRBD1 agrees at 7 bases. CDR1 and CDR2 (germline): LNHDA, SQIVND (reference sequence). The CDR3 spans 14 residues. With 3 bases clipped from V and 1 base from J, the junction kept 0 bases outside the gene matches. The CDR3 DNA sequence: TGTGCCAGTAGTATGGGACAGAGCAATCAGCCCCAGCATTTT. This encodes CASSMGQSNQPQHF. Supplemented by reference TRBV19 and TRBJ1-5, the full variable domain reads DGGITQSPKYLFRKEGQNVTLSCEQNLNHDAMYWYRQDPGQGLRLIYYSQIVNDFQKGDIAEGYSVSREKKESFPLTVTSAQKNPTAFYLCASSMGQSNQPQHFGDGTRLSIL.

Here the CDR3 DNA reads TGTGCCAGCAGCCGGGGACAGAACGTTTTCTACGAGCAGTACTTC. Residues: CASSRGQNVFYEQYF. The V gene is TRBV6-5, the J gene TRBJ2-7; 7 bases align to TRBD1. The CDR3 covers 15 residues. Germline CDR1 and CDR2: MNHEY and SVGAGI. Trimming cost V 6 bases and J 3 bases; bases outside gene matches: 11.

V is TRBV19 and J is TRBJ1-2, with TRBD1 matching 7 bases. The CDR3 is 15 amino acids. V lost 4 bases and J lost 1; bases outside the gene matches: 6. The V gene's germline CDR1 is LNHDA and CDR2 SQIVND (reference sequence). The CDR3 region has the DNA TGTGCCAGTAGTAAAAGGGACAGACTTAACTATGGCTACACCTTC. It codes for CASSKRDRLNYGYTF.

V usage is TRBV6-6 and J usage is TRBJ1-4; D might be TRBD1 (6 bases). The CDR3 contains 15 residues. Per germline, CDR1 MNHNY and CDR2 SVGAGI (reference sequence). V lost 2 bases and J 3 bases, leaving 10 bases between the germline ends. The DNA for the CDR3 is TGTGCCAGCAGTTACCGTCCAGGGGCTAATGAAAAACTGTTTTTT. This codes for CASSYRPGANEKLFF.

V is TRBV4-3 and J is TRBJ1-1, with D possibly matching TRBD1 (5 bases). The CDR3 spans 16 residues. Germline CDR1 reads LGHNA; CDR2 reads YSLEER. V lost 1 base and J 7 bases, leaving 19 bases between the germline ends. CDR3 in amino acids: CASSQVKIGGRVEAFF. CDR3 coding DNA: TGCGCCAGCAGCCAAGTAAAGATTGGGGGAAGGGTTGAAGCTTTCTTT.

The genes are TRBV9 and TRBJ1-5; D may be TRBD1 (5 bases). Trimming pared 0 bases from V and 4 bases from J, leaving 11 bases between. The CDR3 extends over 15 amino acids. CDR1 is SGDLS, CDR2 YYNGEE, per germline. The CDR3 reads CASSVGSTANQPQHF. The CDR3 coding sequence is TGTGCCAGCAGCGTAGGTTCGACAGCTAATCAGCCCCAGCATTTT.

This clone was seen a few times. CDR3 amino acids: CSVERRGGTDEQFF. CDR3 DNA sequence: TGCAGCGTTGAACGGCGGGGGGGCACAGATGAGCAGTTCTTC. The V gene is TRBV29-1, the J gene TRBJ2-1; 9 bases are shared with TRBD2. The length of the CDR3 is 14 residues. CDR1 and CDR2 (germline): SQVTM, ANQGSEA. V shed 2 bases and J 8 bases; nucleotides not matched to a gene: 7.

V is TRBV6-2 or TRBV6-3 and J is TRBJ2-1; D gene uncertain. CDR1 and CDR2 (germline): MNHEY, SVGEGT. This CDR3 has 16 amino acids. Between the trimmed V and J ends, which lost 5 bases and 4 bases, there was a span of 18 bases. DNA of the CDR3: TGTGCCAGCAGTCCCGAGATTAATTTCCCATACAATGAGCAGTTCTTC. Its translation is CASSPEINFPYNEQFF.

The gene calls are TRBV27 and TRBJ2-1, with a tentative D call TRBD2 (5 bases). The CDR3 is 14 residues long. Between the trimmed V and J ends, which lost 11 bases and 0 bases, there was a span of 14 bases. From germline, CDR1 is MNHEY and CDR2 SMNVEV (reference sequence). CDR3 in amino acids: CASGGHTSYNEQFF. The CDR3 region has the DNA TGTGCCTCCGGCGGGCATACCTCCTACAATGAGCAGTTCTTC.